This T cell receptor (beta chain) is drawn from a study of shared clonotypes between healthy human individuals. The study's findings and limits: Clonotypes which were not shared had lower generation probabilities than clonotypes that all four donors shared.

This clone was seen a few times. Its antigen remains unknown. Sorted-subset replicate PCR reactions were performed with about 210 ng DNA, corresponding to tens of thousands of T cell genomes. Data came from immunoSEQ multiplex PCR; TCRdb stores just in-frame clones and leaves some out. The sample lists 550,000 to 700,000 clones, around 73% occurring once. The germline V gene has CDR1 KGHSH and CDR2 LQKENI. The CDR3 runs to 15 residues. The V segment lost 1 base and the J segment 4 bases; nucleotides outside the gene matches: 4. The donors, all of them Caucasian adults, lived in Nashville, Tennessee. Sequenced material: memory CD4+ T cells sorted from blood. Subset denoted: CD45RA-negative fraction. The chain uses TRBV18 and TRBJ2-1; the match to TRBD1 covers 7 bases. The receptor was isolated from a young woman in good health. CDR3 bases: TGTGCCAGCTCACCACTAAAGGGACAGTACAATGAGCAGTTCTTC. Protein sequence: CASSPLKGQYNEQFF.